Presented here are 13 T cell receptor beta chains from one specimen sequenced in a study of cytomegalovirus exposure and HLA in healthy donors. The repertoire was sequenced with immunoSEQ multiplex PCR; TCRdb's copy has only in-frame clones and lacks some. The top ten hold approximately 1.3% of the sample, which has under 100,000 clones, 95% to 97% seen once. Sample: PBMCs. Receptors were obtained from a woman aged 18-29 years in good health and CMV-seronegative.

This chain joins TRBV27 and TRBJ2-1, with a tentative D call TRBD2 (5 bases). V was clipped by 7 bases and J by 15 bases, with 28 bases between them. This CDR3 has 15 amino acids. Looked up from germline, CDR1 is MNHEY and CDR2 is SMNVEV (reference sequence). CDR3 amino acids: CASNPGGLGPKAWFF. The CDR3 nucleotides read TGTGCCAGCAACCCGGGCGGGCTAGGACCCAAAGCTTGGTTCTTC.

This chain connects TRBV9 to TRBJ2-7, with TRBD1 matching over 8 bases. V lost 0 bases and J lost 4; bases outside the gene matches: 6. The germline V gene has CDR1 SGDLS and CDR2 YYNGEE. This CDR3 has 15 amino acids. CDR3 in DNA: TGTGCCAGCAGCGTAGCCCAGGGGGCGCGTTACGAGCAGTACTTC. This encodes CASSVAQGARYEQYF.

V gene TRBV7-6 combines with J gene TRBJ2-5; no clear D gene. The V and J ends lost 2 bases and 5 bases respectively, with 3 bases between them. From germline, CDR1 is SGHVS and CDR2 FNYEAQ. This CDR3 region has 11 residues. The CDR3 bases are TGTGCCAGCAGCTTACTGGAGACCCAGTACTTC. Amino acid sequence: CASSLLETQYF.

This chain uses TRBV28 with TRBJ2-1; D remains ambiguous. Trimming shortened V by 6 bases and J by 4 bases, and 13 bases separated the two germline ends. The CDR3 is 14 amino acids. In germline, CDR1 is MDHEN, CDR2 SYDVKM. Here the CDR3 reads CASRKTSLYNEQFF. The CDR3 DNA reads TGTGCCAGCAGGAAAACTTCTTTATACAATGAGCAGTTCTTC.

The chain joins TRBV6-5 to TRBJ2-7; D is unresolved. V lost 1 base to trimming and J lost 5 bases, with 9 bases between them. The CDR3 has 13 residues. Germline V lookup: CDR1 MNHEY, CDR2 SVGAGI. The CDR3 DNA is TGTGCCAGCAGTTACTTTTTGTCTGACGAGCAGTACTTC. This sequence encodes CASSYFLSDEQYF.

CDR3: CASIGSSGNTIYF. The CDR3 DNA reads TGTGCCAGCATTGGCTCCTCTGGAAACACCATATATTTT. This sequence joins TRBV14 and TRBJ1-3; no definite D call. Trimming removed 7 bases at V and 0 bases at J, with 7 bases between. The CDR3 runs to 13 residues. The germline CDR1 and CDR2 sequences are SGHDN and FVKESK.

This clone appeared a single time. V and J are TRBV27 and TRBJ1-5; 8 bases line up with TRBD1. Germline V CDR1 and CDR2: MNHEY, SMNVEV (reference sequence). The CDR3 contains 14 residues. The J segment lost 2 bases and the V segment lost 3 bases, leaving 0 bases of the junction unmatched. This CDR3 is CASSLGQGNQPQHF. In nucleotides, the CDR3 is TGTGCCAGCAGTTTGGGACAGGGCAATCAGCCCCAGCATTTT.

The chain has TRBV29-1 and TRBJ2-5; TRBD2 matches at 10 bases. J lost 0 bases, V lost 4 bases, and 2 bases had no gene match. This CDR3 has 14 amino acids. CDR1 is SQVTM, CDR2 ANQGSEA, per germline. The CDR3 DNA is TGCAGCGTTGGAGCGGGAGGGAACCAAGAGACCCAGTACTTC. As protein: CSVGAGGNQETQYF.

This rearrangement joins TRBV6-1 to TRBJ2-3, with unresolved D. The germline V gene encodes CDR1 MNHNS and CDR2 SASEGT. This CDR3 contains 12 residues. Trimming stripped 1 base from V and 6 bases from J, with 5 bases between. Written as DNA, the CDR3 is TGTGCCAGCAGTGAAGTCAGGGATACGCAGTATTTT. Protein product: CASSEVRDTQYF.

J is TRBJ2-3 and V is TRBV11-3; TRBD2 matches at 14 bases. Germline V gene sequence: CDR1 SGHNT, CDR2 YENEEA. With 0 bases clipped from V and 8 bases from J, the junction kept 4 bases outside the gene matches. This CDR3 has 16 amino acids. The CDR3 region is CASSLDGTSGSGTQYF. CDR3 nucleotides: TGTGCCAGCAGCTTAGATGGGACTAGCGGGAGCGGTACGCAGTATTTT.

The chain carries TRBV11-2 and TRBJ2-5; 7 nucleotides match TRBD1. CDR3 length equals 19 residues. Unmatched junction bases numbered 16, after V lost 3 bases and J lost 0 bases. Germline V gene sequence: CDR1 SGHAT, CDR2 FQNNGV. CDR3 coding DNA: TGTGCCAGCAGCTTCCACTACCAAGCCCTGGGGACAGACCAAGAGACCCAGTACTTC. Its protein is CASSFHYQALGTDQETQYF.

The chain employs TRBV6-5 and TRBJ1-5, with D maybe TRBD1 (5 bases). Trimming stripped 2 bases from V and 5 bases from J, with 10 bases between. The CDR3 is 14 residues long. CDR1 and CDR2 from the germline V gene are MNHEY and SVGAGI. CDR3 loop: CASSYGRVDQPQHF. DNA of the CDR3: TGTGCCAGCAGTTACGGCAGGGTGGATCAGCCCCAGCATTTT.

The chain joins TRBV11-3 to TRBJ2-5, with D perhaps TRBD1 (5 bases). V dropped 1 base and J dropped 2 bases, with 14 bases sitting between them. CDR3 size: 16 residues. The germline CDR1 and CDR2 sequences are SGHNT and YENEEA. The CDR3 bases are TGTGCCAGCAGCTTAGGTGGGGCGAGAGGTCAAGAGACCCAGTACTTC. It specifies CASSLGGARGQETQYF.